One and the same sample provided the 19 T cell receptor beta chains below, sequenced in a study of T cell responses to AZD1222 COVID-19 vaccine. The assay was immunoSEQ multiplex PCR, and TCRdb's table has in-frame clones only and misses some. The sample records about 150,000 clones, over 80% being singletons. The material sequenced was peripheral blood, taken 28 days after the second AZD1222 dose. The source is an adult who received the AZD1222 COVID-19 vaccine.

The chain employs TRBV7-2 and TRBJ1-1, with TRBD1 identical over 8 bases. Germline-derived CDR1 and CDR2 are SGHTA and FQGNSA. V lost 5 bases to trimming and J lost 10 bases; unmatched junction nucleotides: 6. This CDR3 is built from 12 residues. The CDR3 here is CASSPTGERAFF. CDR3 in DNA: TGTGCCAGCAGCCCGACAGGGGAGAGAGCTTTCTTT. Supplemented by reference TRBV7-2 and TRBJ1-1, the full variable domain reads GAGVSQSPSNKVTEKGKDVELRCDPISGHTALYWYRQSLGQGLEFLIYFQGNSAPDKSGLPSDRFSAERTGGSVSTLTIQRTQQEDSAVYLCASSPTGERAFFGQGTRLTVV.

The gene calls are TRBV11-2 and TRBJ1-2; perhaps TRBD1 as D (5 bases). Germline lookup yields CDR1 SGHAT and CDR2 FQNNGV. V was cut by 7 bases and J by 1 base, with 16 bases left in between. The CDR3 sequence is 15 residues long. Here the CDR3 DNA reads TGTGCCAGCACCCCCTCAACCGGGGGTAACTATGGCTACACCTTC. Translated: CASTPSTGGNYGYTF.

The sample holds a few counts of this clone. The gene calls are TRBV2 and TRBJ2-1, with D maybe TRBD2 (5 bases). Trimming pared 5 bases from V and 7 bases from J, leaving 18 bases between. The length of the CDR3 is 15 residues. Germline lookup yields CDR1 SNHLY and CDR2 FYNNEI. CDR3 DNA: TGTGCCAGCAGTCCCCCGGACCCCCCGGGGAATGAGCAGTTCTTC. As protein: CASSPPDPPGNEQFF. The whole variable domain, remainder taken from reference TRBV2 and TRBJ2-1, is EPEVTQTPSHQVTQMGQEVILRCVPISNHLYFYWYRQILGQKVEFLVSFYNNEISEKSEIFDDQFSVERPDGSNFTLKIRSTKLEDSAMYFCASSPPDPPGNEQFFGPGTRLTVL.

The chain recombines TRBV3-1 (or the pseudogene TRBV3-2) with TRBJ2-7; D not resolved. The CDR3 covers 11 residues. The V gene's germline CDR1 is LGHDT and CDR2 YNNKEL (reference sequence). Trimming left V 1 base short and J 5 bases short, with 3 bases between. For the CDR3, the DNA is TGTGCCAGCAGCCAAGCACACGAGCAGTACTTC. Its protein is CASSQAHEQYF.

The gene calls are TRBV15 and TRBJ2-5; 12 bases are shared with TRBD2. The CDR3 contains 15 residues. Germline CDR1 LNHNV, CDR2 YYDKDF (reference sequence). V trimming: 5 bases; J trimming: 2 bases; junction bases outside the gene matches: 3. CDR3 nucleotides: TGTGCCACCAGCGCAGGACTAGCGGGACAAGAGACCCAGTACTTC. Amino acid sequence: CATSAGLAGQETQYF.

The J gene is TRBJ1-4, the V gene TRBV7-9; no clear D gene. The V gene's germline CDR1 is SEHNR and CDR2 FQNEAQ (reference sequence). The CDR3 has 14 amino acids. Trimming cost V 4 bases and J 8 bases, with 14 bases left between them. CDR3 amino acids: CASSYGGGQEKLFF. CDR3 bases: TGTGCCAGCAGCTATGGAGGTGGCCAGGAAAAACTGTTTTTT. Based on the CDR3 plus reference TRBV7-9 and TRBJ1-4, the full variable domain is DTGVSQNPRHKITKRGQNVTFRCDPISEHNRLYWYRQTLGQGPEFLTYFQNEAQLEKSRLLSDRFSAERPKGSFSTLEIQRTEQGDSAMYLCASSYGGGQEKLFFGSGTQLSVL.

This chain connects TRBV28 to TRBJ2-7; TRBD2 aligns across 7 bases. V lost 0 bases to trimming and J lost 3 bases; unmatched junction nucleotides: 11. The germline V gene encodes CDR1 MDHEN and CDR2 SYDVKM. There are 17 residues in the CDR3. CDR3 residues: CASSLWGPGGRIYEQYF. DNA of the CDR3: TGTGCCAGCAGTTTATGGGGTCCGGGGGGAAGAATCTACGAGCAGTACTTC.

This clone was recorded once. The rearrangement links TRBV7-2 to TRBJ2-2; 7 nucleotides line up with TRBD2. The CDR3 has 16 residues. With 0 bases clipped from V and 0 bases from J, the junction kept 1 base outside the gene matches. Germline V gives CDR1 SGHTA, CDR2 FQGNSA. Written as DNA, the CDR3 is TGTGCCAGCAGCTTAGCGGGGACTACGAACACCGGGGAGCTGTTTTTT. Protein: CASSLAGTTNTGELFF.

The chain recombines TRBV5-1 with TRBJ2-7, with 8 positions matching TRBD1. The CDR3 contains 14 residues. Germline CDR1 reads SGHRS; CDR2 reads YFSETQ. With V trimmed by 0 bases and J by 5 bases, 4 bases remained unmatched. Here the CDR3 DNA reads TGCGCCAGCAGCTTGGGACAGGGGTCCCACGAGCAGTACTTC. The encoded protein is CASSLGQGSHEQYF.

The chain has TRBV28 and TRBJ2-7; 8 bases are a match to TRBD2. Trimming at V came to 1 base and at J to 2 bases, leaving 13 bases not matched to a gene. Per germline, CDR1 MDHEN and CDR2 SYDVKM. The CDR3 covers 18 residues. Here the CDR3 reads CASSLFASRLAGTYEQYF. In nucleotides, the CDR3 is TGTGCCAGCAGTTTATTCGCGTCGAGGCTAGCGGGCACCTACGAGCAGTACTTC.

This chain's CDR3 is CASSQVWRGRDYEQYF. DNA for the CDR3: TGCGCCAGCAGCCAAGTTTGGAGGGGGCGAGACTACGAGCAGTACTTC. The rearrangement joins TRBV4-1 to TRBJ2-7, with D perhaps TRBD1 (7 bases). The V end lost 1 base, the J end lost 3 bases, and 16 bases lay between the germline ends. The germline V gene has CDR1 MGHRA and CDR2 YSYEKL. This CDR3 region has 16 residues.

The rearrangement uses TRBV7-9 and TRBJ1-2; D gene uncertain. The CDR3 has 12 residues. V lost 1 base and J 3 bases, leaving 3 bases between the germline ends. CDR1 is SEHNR, CDR2 FQNEAQ, per germline (reference sequence). The CDR3 is CASSLEHYGYTF. The CDR3 DNA sequence: TGTGCCAGCAGCTTAGAACACTATGGCTACACCTTC.

The rearrangement uses TRBV6-5 and TRBJ1-4; a possible D gene is TRBD1 (6 bases). Trimming cost V 4 bases and J 3 bases, with 15 bases left between them. The CDR3 is 16 amino acids. CDR1 is MNHEY and CDR2 is SVGAGI in the germline V gene. The DNA for the CDR3 is TGTGCCAGCAGTTTGGGCTGGGGGGCGGCTAATGAAAAACTGTTTTTT. It codes for CASSLGWGAANEKLFF.

The V call is TRBV19, the J call TRBJ2-7; 12 bases fit TRBD2. Germline-derived CDR1 and CDR2 are LNHDA and SQIVND (reference sequence). CDR3 length: 12 amino acids. V lost 11 bases, J lost 7 bases, and 6 bases stayed unmatched. The DNA of the CDR3 is TGTGCCTCCGGGACTAGCGGGCTAGAGCAGTACTTC. This gives the protein CASGTSGLEQYF.

The rearrangement joins TRBV29-1 to TRBJ2-7; TRBD1 matches at 9 bases. The CDR3 covers 14 residues. Germline values: CDR1 SQVTM, CDR2 ANQGSEA. The V segment lost 6 bases and the J segment 5 bases; nucleotides outside the gene matches: 11. CDR3 amino acids: CSVTPGQGNHEQYF. The CDR3 nucleotides are TGCAGCGTGACCCCGGGACAGGGTAACCACGAGCAGTACTTC.

This chain links TRBV11-1 with TRBJ2-7, with D unclear. This CDR3 contains 12 residues. Germline V CDR1 and CDR2: SGHAT, FQDESV (reference sequence). With 3 bases removed from V and 7 bases from J, the gap between germline ends came to 10 bases. The CDR3 loop is CASSLTLGEQYF. In DNA form, the CDR3 reads TGTGCCAGCAGCTTGACGTTGGGGGAGCAGTACTTC.

The rearrangement uses TRBV28 and TRBJ1-2; D is ambiguous. This CDR3 contains 12 residues. Germline V gives CDR1 MDHEN, CDR2 SYDVKM. Trimming removed 2 bases from V and 4 bases from J, with 5 bases in between. Here the CDR3 reads CASSLGRYGYTF. The DNA of the CDR3 is TGTGCCAGCAGTTTAGGGCGCTATGGCTACACCTTC.

This chain uses TRBV7-2 with TRBJ1-3, with 7 bases identical to TRBD1. The germline V gene encodes CDR1 SGHTA and CDR2 FQGNSA. V was pared by 1 base and J by 0 bases, with 6 bases of the junction left unmatched. The CDR3 totals 17 residues. CDR3 protein: CASSLGGGGGSGNTIYF. CDR3 in DNA: TGTGCCAGCAGCTTAGGAGGAGGGGGCGGCTCTGGAAACACCATATATTTT.

The CDR3 loop reads CASRSPEPGRTIEYF. The CDR3 nucleotides are TGTGCCAGCAGGTCTCCGGAGCCAGGGAGGACAATCGAGTACTTC. The chain joins TRBV6-5 to TRBJ2-7; TRBD2 might be the D (6 bases). The germline gives CDR1 MNHEY, CDR2 SVGAGI. V lost 6 bases to trimming and J lost 11 bases, with 26 bases between them. The CDR3 runs 15 residues.